A single T cell receptor beta chain is shown here with its context. CDR1 and CDR2 from the germline V gene are LNHNV and YYDKDF (reference sequence). J gave up 0 bases and V 1 base, and 6 bases lay outside the gene matches. The CDR3 covers 16 residues. This sample was taken from a study of shared clonotypes between healthy human individuals. Assay: immunoSEQ multiplex PCR; the TCRdb copy retains only in-frame clones and omits some. The sample lists millions of clones, 95% seen once, with 0.1% to 0.15% in the top ten. The sequencing sample was made of naive CD4+ T cells sorted from blood. Subset indicated: CD45RA+ positively selected. The genes are TRBV15 and TRBJ2-7; 7 nucleotides align to TRBD1. The source is a man younger than 30 in good health. CDR3 DNA sequence: TGTGCCACCAGCAGAGGACAGGGTAAGGGCTCCTACGAGCAGTACTTC. Its translation is CATSRGQGKGSYEQYF.